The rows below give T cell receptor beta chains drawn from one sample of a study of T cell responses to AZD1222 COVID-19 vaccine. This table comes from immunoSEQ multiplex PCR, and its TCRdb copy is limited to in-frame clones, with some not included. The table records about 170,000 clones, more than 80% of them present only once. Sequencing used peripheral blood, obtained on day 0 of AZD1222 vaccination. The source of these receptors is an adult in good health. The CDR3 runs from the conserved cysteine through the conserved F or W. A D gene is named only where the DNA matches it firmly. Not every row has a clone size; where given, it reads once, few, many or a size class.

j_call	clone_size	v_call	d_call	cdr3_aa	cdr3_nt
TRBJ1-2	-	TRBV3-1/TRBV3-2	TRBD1	CASSQDPNRGFGGYTF	TGTGCCAGCAGCCAAGATCCCAACAGGGGCTTTGGGGGCTACACCTTC
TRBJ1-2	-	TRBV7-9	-	CASSSTQVNYGYTF	TGTGCCAGCAGTTCCACACAGGTTAACTATGGCTACACCTTC
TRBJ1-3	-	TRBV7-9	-	CASSFTGSGNTIYF	TGTGCCAGCAGCTTTACAGGCTCTGGAAACACCATATATTTT
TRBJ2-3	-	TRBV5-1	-	CASSLESASTDTQYF	TGCGCCAGCAGCTTGGAGTCGGCAAGCACAGATACGCAGTATTTT
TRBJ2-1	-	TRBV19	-	CASRGRDNPGNEQFF	TGTGCCAGTAGGGGGCGAGACAACCCTGGAAATGAGCAGTTCTTC
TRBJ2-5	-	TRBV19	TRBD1	CATRGTGIPQETQYF	TGTGCCACCCGGGGGACAGGGATCCCCCAAGAGACCCAGTACTTC
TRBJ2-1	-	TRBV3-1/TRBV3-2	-	CASSQRKGSDEQFF	TGTGCCAGCAGCCAAAGAAAGGGATCTGATGAGCAGTTCTTC
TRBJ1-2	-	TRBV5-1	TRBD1	CASSLMTGVGYGYTF	TGCGCCAGCAGCCTTATGACAGGGGTTGGCTATGGCTACACCTTC
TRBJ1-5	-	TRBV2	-	CASSEMPAEGLPQHF	TGTGCCAGCAGTGAAATGCCGGCAGAGGGTCTGCCCCAGCATTTT
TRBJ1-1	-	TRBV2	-	CASSSWNTEAFF	TGTGCCAGCAGTTCATGGAACACTGAAGCTTTCTTT
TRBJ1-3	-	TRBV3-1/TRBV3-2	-	CASSQDLVSGNTIYF	TGTGCCAGCAGCCAAGATCTGGTCTCTGGAAACACCATATATTTT
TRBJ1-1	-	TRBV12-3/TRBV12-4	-	CASLWGDEYEAFF	TGTGCCAGCTTATGGGGGGATGAGTATGAAGCTTTCTTT
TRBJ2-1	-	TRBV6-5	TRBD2	CASSLTSGRPYNEQFF	TGTGCCAGCAGTTTGACTAGCGGCCGACCCTACAATGAGCAGTTCTTC
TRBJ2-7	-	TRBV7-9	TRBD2	CASSFYTSDEQYF	TGTGCCAGCAGCTTCTATACTAGCGACGAGCAGTACTTC
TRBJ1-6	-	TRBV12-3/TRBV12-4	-	CASSFQYNSPLHF	TGTGCCAGCAGTTTCCAGTATAATTCACCCCTCCACTTT
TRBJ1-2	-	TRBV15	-	CATSRSPEAGAHGYTF	TGTGCCACCAGCAGATCCCCCGAGGCGGGGGCCCATGGCTACACCTTC
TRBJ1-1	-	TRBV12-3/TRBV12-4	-	CASSIGLVAFF	TGTGCCAGCAGTATAGGGTTGGTAGCTTTCTTT
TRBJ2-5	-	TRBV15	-	CATSSGEDRDQETQYF	TGTGCCACCAGCAGTGGAGAGGACAGAGACCAAGAGACCCAGTACTTC
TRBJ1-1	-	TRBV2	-	CASSEGGDPEAFF	TGTGCCAGCAGTGAAGGGGGCGACCCTGAAGCTTTCTTT
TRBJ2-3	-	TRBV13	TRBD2	CASSLAGGQGTDTQYF	TGTGCCAGCAGCCTAGCGGGAGGGCAAGGCACAGATACGCAGTATTTT
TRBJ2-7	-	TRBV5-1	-	CASSELIPGRGSSYEQYF	TGCGCCAGCAGCGAACTAATACCCGGTCGGGGGAGCTCCTACGAGCAGTACTTC
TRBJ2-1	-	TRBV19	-	CASTPGLINEQFF	TGTGCCAGTACCCCCGGACTTATCAATGAGCAGTTCTTC
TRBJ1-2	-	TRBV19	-	CASSITTGGLSYGYTF	TGTGCCAGTAGTATAACCACAGGCGGCTTGTCCTATGGCTACACCTTC
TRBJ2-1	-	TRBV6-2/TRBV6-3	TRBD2	CASSYSSLAGGVEQFF	TGTGCCAGCAGTTACTCGTCGCTAGCGGGAGGGGTTGAGCAGTTCTTC
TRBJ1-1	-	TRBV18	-	CASSQGQRHMNTEAFF	TGTGCCAGCTCACAGGGCCAGAGACACATGAACACTGAAGCTTTCTTT
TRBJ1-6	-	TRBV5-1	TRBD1	CASSYFPEGQGTDPLHF	TGCGCCAGCAGCTACTTTCCCGAAGGACAGGGTACCGATCCCCTCCACTTT
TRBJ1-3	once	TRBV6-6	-	CASSYAGSGNTIYF	TGTGCCAGCAGTTACGCGGGCTCTGGAAACACCATATATTTT
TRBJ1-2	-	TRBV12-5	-	CASGGALFYGYTF	TGTGCTAGTGGGGGGGCGCTTTTTTATGGCTACACCTTC
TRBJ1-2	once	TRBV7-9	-	CASSLLGANYGYTF	TGTGCCAGCAGCTTACTGGGGGCCAACTATGGCTACACCTTC
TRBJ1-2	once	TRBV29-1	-	CSVRGVDYGYTF	TGCAGCGTTCGTGGGGTAGACTATGGCTACACCTTC
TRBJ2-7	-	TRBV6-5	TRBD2	CASRVTSGSSYEQYF	TGTGCCAGCAGAGTGACTAGCGGGAGTTCCTACGAGCAGTACTTC
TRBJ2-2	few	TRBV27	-	CASSFSTGELFF	TGTGCCAGCAGTTTCTCCACCGGGGAGCTGTTTTTT
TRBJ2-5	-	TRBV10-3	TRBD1	CAISEDRGEKYF	TGTGCCATCAGTGAGGACAGGGGCGAAAAGTACTTC
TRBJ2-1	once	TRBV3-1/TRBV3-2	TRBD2	CASSLTSGSAGDEQFF	TGTGCCAGCAGCCTGACTAGCGGGAGCGCGGGGGATGAGCAGTTCTTC
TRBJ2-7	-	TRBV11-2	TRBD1	CASSPLGGQGAYEQYF	TGTGCCAGCAGTCCTCTGGGAGGACAGGGGGCCTACGAGCAGTACTTC
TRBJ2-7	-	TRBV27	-	CASSPTRGYEQYF	TGTGCCAGCAGTCCCACCCGAGGCTACGAGCAGTACTTC
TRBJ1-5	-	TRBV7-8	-	CASSLAAGGHRQPQHF	TGTGCCAGCAGCTTAGCGGCGGGGGGGCACCGGCAGCCCCAGCATTTT